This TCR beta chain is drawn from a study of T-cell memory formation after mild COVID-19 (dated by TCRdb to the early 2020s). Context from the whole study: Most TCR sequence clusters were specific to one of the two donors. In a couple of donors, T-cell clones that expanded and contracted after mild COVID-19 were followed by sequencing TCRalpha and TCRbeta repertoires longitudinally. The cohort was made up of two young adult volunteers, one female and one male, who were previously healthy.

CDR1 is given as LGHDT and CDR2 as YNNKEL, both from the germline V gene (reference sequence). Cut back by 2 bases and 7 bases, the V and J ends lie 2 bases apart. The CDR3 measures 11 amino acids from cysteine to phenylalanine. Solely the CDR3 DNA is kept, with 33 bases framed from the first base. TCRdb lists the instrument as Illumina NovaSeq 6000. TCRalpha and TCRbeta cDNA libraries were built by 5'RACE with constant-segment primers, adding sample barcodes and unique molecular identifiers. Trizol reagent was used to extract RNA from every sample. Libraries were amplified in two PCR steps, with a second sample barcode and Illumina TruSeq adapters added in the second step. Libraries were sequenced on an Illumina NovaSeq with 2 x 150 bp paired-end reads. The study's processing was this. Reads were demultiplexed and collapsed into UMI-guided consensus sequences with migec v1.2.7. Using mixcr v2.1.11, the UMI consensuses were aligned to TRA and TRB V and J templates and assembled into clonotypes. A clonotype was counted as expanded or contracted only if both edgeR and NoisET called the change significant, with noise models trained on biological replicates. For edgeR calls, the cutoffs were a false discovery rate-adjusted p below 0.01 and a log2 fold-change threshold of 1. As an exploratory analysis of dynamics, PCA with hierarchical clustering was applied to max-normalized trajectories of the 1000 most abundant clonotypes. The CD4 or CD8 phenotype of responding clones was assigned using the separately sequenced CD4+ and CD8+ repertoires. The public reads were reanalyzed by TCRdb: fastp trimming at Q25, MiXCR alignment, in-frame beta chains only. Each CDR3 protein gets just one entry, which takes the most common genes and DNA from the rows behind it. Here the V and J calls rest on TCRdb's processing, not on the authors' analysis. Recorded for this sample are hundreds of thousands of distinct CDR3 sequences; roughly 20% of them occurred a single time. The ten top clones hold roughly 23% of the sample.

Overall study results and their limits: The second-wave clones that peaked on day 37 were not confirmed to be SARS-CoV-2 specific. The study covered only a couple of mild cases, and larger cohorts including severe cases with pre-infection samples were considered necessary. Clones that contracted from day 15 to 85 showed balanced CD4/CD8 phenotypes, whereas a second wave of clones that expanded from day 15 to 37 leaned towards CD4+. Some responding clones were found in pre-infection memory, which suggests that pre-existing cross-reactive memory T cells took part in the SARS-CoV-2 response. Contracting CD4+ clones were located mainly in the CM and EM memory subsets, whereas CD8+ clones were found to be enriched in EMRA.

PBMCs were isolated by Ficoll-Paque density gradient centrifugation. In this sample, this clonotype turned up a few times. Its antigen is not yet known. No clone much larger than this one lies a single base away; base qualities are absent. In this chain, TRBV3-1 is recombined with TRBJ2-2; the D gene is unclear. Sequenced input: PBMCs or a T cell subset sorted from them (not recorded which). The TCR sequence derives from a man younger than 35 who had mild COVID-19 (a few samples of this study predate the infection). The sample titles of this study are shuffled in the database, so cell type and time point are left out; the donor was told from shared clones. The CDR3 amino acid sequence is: CASSQNGELFF. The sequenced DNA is TGTGCCAGCAGCCAAAACGGGGAGCTGTTTTTT.